This TCR beta chain was identified during a study of immune cell composition in non-small cell lung cancer. The wider study: Lung adenocarcinoma or squamous carcinoma made up most tumours.

Regarding this clone: Its cognate antigen is unknown.

Findings of the study overall: Squamous lung tumours showed higher top 10 clone scores and clonality than adenocarcinomas.

Produced via immunoSEQ multiplex PCR; TCRdb's table is partial and in-frame only. This table has 14,000 to 15,000 clones, 69% appearing once. The CDR3 loop spans 19 amino acids. Looked up from germline, CDR1 is SEHNR and CDR2 is FQNEAQ (reference sequence). V shed 5 bases and J shed 6 bases, with 30 bases lying between them. This chain connects TRBV7-9 to TRBJ2-3; TRBD2 might be the D (8 bases). Sequenced material: lung tumor tissue. This clonotype was obtained from a human donor with non-small cell lung cancer. CDR3 region: CASSHRQGSGGGTVDTQYF. In nucleotides, the CDR3 is TGTGCCAGCAGCCATCGACAGGGTTCCGGCGGGGGGACGGTCGATACGCAGTATTTT.